The sample holds many counts of the clone carrying this T cell receptor (beta chain). This sample stems from a study of T cells in Graves' hyperthyroidism and ophthalmopathy. Researchers amplified the TCR beta CDR3 regions from RNA transcripts. An initial round of RT-PCR targeting the TCR CDR3 relied on the HTBI primer set. MiXCR, run by TCRdb on the multiplex PCR reads, gives a single entry per CDR3 protein. Of about 98,000 distinct CDR3 sequences in the sample, approximately 42% were seen once. Sequenced: peripheral blood or thyroid tissue (not recorded which). This TCR was sampled from a woman in her twenties or thirties with Graves' hyperthyroidism.

In nucleotides, the CDR3 is TGCAGCGTTGAAGATTATTCCCTTAGCCCGGACGTCAACTATGGCTACACCTTC. Its protein product is CSVEDYSLSPDVNYGYTF. V and J are TRBV29-1 and TRBJ1-2; D uncertain. The CDR3 runs to 18 residues. V shed 0 bases and J shed 2 bases, with 22 bases lying between them. Germline CDR1 SQVTM, CDR2 ANQGSEA.